The source of this TCR beta chain is a study of blood T cell repertoires in COVID-19. Turning to the study itself: The analysed material was cDNA or gDNA that came from T cells, B-cell-depleted T cells, or PBMCs.

Libraries were prepared by immunoSEQ multiplex PCR; TCRdb keeps only in-frame clonotypes and omits some of them. The sample gives about 330,000 clones, roughly nine tenths of which show up once; 15% to 20% is in the top ten. A word on this clone: The sample holds other DNA sequences that translate to the same CDR3.

This receptor was taken from a woman aged 25-40 years who had recovered from COVID-19. Sequencing was done on a sample of PBMCs or T cells enriched from blood (not recorded which).

The chain's CDR3 is CASSPGDRGQPQHF. DNA for the CDR3: TGTGCCAGCTCACCCGGGGACAGGGGCCAGCCCCAGCATTTT. The chain joins TRBV18 to TRBJ1-5; 10 nucleotides match TRBD1. The CDR3 length is 14 residues. The trim removed 3 bases at V and 7 bases at J, leaving 3 bases unmatched. The germline CDR1 and CDR2 sequences are KGHSH and LQKENI.